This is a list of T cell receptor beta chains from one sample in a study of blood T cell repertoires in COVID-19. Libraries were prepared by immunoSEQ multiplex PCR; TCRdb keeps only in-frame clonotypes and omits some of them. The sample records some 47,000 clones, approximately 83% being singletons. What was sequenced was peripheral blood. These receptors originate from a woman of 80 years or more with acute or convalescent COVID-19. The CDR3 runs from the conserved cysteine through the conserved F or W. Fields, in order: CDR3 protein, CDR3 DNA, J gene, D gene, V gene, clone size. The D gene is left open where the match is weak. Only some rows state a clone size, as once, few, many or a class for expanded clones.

CASSLKRGTRVNYGYTF	TGTGCCAGCAGCTTGAAGAGGGGGACAAGAGTTAACTATGGCTACACCTTC	TRBJ1-2	NA	TRBV5-4	NA
CSASKGDQETQYF	TGCAGTGCTAGTAAGGGGGACCAAGAGACCCAGTACTTC	TRBJ2-5	NA	TRBV20-1	NA
CASSSGTSGGASGELFF	TGTGCCAGCAGCTCCGGGACTAGCGGGGGGGCCTCCGGGGAGCTGTTTTTT	TRBJ2-2	TRBD2	TRBV11-3	NA
CASSIQANTEAFF	TGTGCCAGCAGCATACAGGCGAACACTGAAGCTTTCTTT	TRBJ1-1	NA	TRBV21-1	NA
CASSPSTGGTREQYF	TGTGCCAGCAGTCCCTCGACAGGGGGAACGCGTGAGCAGTACTTC	TRBJ2-7	TRBD1	TRBV6-6	NA
CASSLWQGSSYNEQFF	TGTGCCAGCAGCTTGTGGCAGGGAAGTTCCTACAATGAGCAGTTCTTC	TRBJ2-1	NA	TRBV5-6	NA
CAIYTGTGNTIYF	TGTGCCATTTATACAGGGACTGGAAACACCATATATTTT	TRBJ1-3	NA	TRBV6-5	NA
CASSLGDRNYGYTF	TGTGCCAGCAGCTTAGGGGACAGGAACTATGGCTACACCTTC	TRBJ1-2	TRBD1	TRBV7-8	NA
CASSDAPGQGYGYTF	TGCGCCAGCAGCGATGCCCCGGGACAGGGTTATGGCTACACCTTC	TRBJ1-2	TRBD1	TRBV5-1	NA
CASSGGQASLSYNSPLHF	TGTGCCAGCAGTGGGGGACAGGCGAGTCTCTCCTATAATTCACCCCTCCACTTT	TRBJ1-6	TRBD1	TRBV6-1	few
CASSVDSDYGYTF	TGCGCCAGCAGCGTTGACAGTGACTATGGCTACACCTTC	TRBJ1-2	NA	TRBV5-1	NA
CSVIRVTSTDTQYF	TGCAGCGTCATCAGGGTGACTAGCACAGATACGCAGTATTTT	TRBJ2-3	NA	TRBV29-1	NA
CATSGPGQGNPDTQYF	TGTGCCACCAGTGGCCCAGGACAGGGTAATCCAGATACGCAGTATTTT	TRBJ2-3	TRBD1	TRBV24-1	NA
CASSTYGSTDTQYF	TGTGCCAGCTCTACCTATGGTAGCACAGATACGCAGTATTTT	TRBJ2-3	NA	TRBV18	NA
CASSTLLYNEQFF	TGTGCCAGCAGTACTTTACTGTACAATGAGCAGTTCTTC	TRBJ2-1	NA	TRBV6-2/TRBV6-3	NA
CASSSRQGTNQPQHF	TGTGCCAGCAGTTCCCGACAGGGGACCAATCAGCCCCAGCATTTT	TRBJ1-5	TRBD1	TRBV27	NA
CASSVTGDTGELFF	TGTGCCAGCAGCGTCACAGGTGACACCGGGGAGCTGTTTTTT	TRBJ2-2	NA	TRBV9	NA
CASSEGLAGGPREETQYF	TGTGCCAGCAGTGAGGGACTAGCGGGGGGCCCGCGCGAAGAGACCCAGTACTTC	TRBJ2-5	TRBD2	TRBV2	NA
CASSFNNQPQHF	TGTGCCAGCAGTTTCAACAATCAGCCCCAGCATTTT	TRBJ1-5	NA	TRBV12-3/TRBV12-4	NA
CASSPRGTRSSGNTIYF	TGTGCCAGCAGCCCTCGGGGGACGAGGAGCTCTGGAAACACCATATATTTT	TRBJ1-3	NA	TRBV7-2	NA
CASSESHLYGYTF	TGTGCCAGCAGTGAATCACACCTCTATGGCTACACCTTC	TRBJ1-2	NA	TRBV6-1	NA
CASSEGQLAKNIQYF	TGCGCCAGCAGCGAGGGACAACTAGCCAAAAACATTCAGTACTTC	TRBJ2-4	NA	TRBV5-1	NA
CASSLRGYEQYF	TGTGCCAGCAGCTTACGGGGATACGAGCAGTACTTC	TRBJ2-7	NA	TRBV5-4	once
CASSLGSGARETQYF	TGTGCCAGCAGCCTCGGGAGCGGGGCCAGAGAGACCCAGTACTTC	TRBJ2-5	TRBD2	TRBV9	NA
CASSLQGNYGYTF	TGTGCCAGCAGCCTACAGGGTAACTATGGCTACACCTTC	TRBJ1-2	NA	TRBV7-9	once
CASSRGQGGNQPQHF	TGTGCCAGCAGCCGGGGACAGGGGGGGAATCAGCCCCAGCATTTT	TRBJ1-5	TRBD1	TRBV11-2	few
CASSQETSGQETQYF	TGTGCCAGCAGCCAAGAGACTAGCGGCCAAGAGACCCAGTACTTC	TRBJ2-5	TRBD2	TRBV4-2	NA
CASSLSGEVGTQYF	TGTGCCAGCAGTCTTAGCGGGGAAGTTGGGACCCAGTACTTC	TRBJ2-5	TRBD2	TRBV6-2/TRBV6-3	NA
CASSPSGEETQYF	TGTGCCAGCAGCCCCTCGGGGGAAGAGACCCAGTACTTC	TRBJ2-5	NA	TRBV7-9	NA
CASSTTGNQPQHF	TGTGCCAGCAGTACTACAGGGAATCAGCCCCAGCATTTT	TRBJ1-5	NA	TRBV6-5	NA
CASSLEDRAPMQAFF	TGTGCCAGCAGCTTAGAGGACAGGGCCCCCATGCAGGCTTTCTTT	TRBJ1-1	TRBD1	TRBV7-6	once
CASSIQASGQETQYF	TGTGCCAGTAGTATTCAGGCTAGCGGGCAAGAGACCCAGTACTTC	TRBJ2-5	TRBD2	TRBV19	NA
CASSFSGIGNQPQHF	TGTGCCAGCAGTTTTTCAGGGATCGGGAATCAGCCCCAGCATTTT	TRBJ1-5	NA	TRBV28	once
CASSRGQGTTEAFF	TGTGCCAGCAGCCGGGGACAGGGGACCACTGAAGCTTTCTTT	TRBJ1-1	TRBD1	TRBV3-1/TRBV3-2	NA
CASSLSSLQVYNSPLHF	TGTGCCAGCAGCCTTAGCTCTCTGCAAGTCTATAATTCACCCCTCCACTTT	TRBJ1-6	NA	TRBV11-2	NA
CASSAGGSTNEKLFF	TGTGCCAGCAGCGCAGGGGGTTCAACTAATGAAAAACTGTTTTTT	TRBJ1-4	TRBD1	TRBV3-1/TRBV3-2	NA
CASSGYSNQPQHF	TGCGCCAGCAGTGGTTATAGCAATCAGCCCCAGCATTTT	TRBJ1-5	NA	TRBV10-1	NA
CSTAAANEAFF	TGCTCCACCGCGGCAGCAAATGAAGCTTTCTTT	TRBJ1-1	NA	TRBV20-1	NA
CASSGSTYNSPLHF	TGTGCCAGCAGTGGTTCAACCTATAATTCACCCCTCCACTTT	TRBJ1-6	NA	TRBV2	NA
CASSQESGLGAFF	TGTGCCAGCAGCCAAGAGAGCGGGCTGGGAGCTTTCTTT	TRBJ1-1	NA	TRBV3-1/TRBV3-2	few
CASSWGQGRTDTQYF	TGTGCCAGCAGCTGGGGACAGGGGCGAACAGATACGCAGTATTTT	TRBJ2-3	TRBD1	TRBV5-6	NA
CSASGDRDRGGYTF	TGCAGTGCTAGTGGCGACAGGGACCGCGGGGGCTACACCTTC	TRBJ1-2	TRBD1	TRBV20-1	few
CASSLEGGRNNSPLHF	TGTGCCAGCAGCTTGGAGGGGGGGAGGAATAATTCACCCCTCCACTTT	TRBJ1-6	NA	TRBV5-4	NA
CASSLDRGGQPQHF	TGTGCCAGCAGCTTGGATAGGGGTGGTCAGCCCCAGCATTTT	TRBJ1-5	NA	TRBV5-6	NA
CASSQRTGWDTGELFF	TGTGCCAGCAGCCAAAGGACAGGGTGGGACACCGGGGAGCTGTTTTTT	TRBJ2-2	TRBD1	TRBV14	NA
CASSEIPGLAGRADTQYF	TGTGCCAGCAGTGAAATACCGGGACTAGCGGGGAGGGCAGATACGCAGTATTTT	TRBJ2-3	TRBD2	TRBV6-1	NA
CASSPLPSEGTGSFF	TGCGCCAGCAGCCCCTTGCCCTCGGAAGGGACAGGGTCTTTCTTC	TRBJ2-1	TRBD1	TRBV5-1	NA
CASRTQTGGVEKLFF	TGTGCCAGCAGGACCCAGACAGGGGGCGTTGAAAAACTGTTTTTT	TRBJ1-4	TRBD1	TRBV6-6	NA
CASSERVKNIQYF	TGTGCCAGCAGCGAGCGGGTCAAAAACATTCAGTACTTC	TRBJ2-4	NA	TRBV6-2/TRBV6-3	few